The clone carrying this T cell receptor (beta chain) was seen a handful of times. Its target is unknown. This CDR3 is built from 13 residues. Trimming pared 4 bases from V and 6 bases from J, leaving 12 bases between. Germline V gene lookup returns CDR1 MRHNA and CDR2 SNTAGT. This record belongs to a study of cytomegalovirus exposure and HLA in healthy donors. Findings and limits, study-wide: The tendency of first-cohort TCR clusters to co-occur in the 100 to 150 validation repertoires emerged from a later analysis. Altogether, 170 or so TCR beta chains were recorded as cytomegalovirus-associated.

Data came from immunoSEQ multiplex PCR; TCRdb stores just in-frame clones and leaves some out. Seen here are over 200,000 clones, around four fifths observed once, and the top ten hold around 5.5%. What was sequenced was PBMCs. The V and J genes are TRBV6-4 and TRBJ1-2, with D perhaps TRBD1 (6 bases). This TCR came from a woman under 30 in good health and CMV-seronegative. The CDR3 sequence is CASSAGESDGYTF. The CDR3 DNA reads as TGTGCCAGCAGTGCAGGGGAATCGGATGGCTACACCTTC.